This T cell receptor beta chain was sequenced in a study of cytomegalovirus exposure and HLA in healthy donors. Study-level background: There were 350 to 450 genotyped donors. Of these, 81% fell in the genetic ancestry cluster associated with self-reported Caucasian donors. Study results and limitations: When analyzed later, a missense DCLRE1C variant was found to be linked to TCR beta V- and J-gene trimming.

The CDR3 is made up of 15 amino acids. Germline values: CDR1 SEHNR, CDR2 FQNEAQ (reference sequence). The V gene lost 0 bases and the J gene lost 1 base, with 9 bases spanning the gap. 13 Jbeta primers and 60 Vbeta primers were used for the PCR. Clones were read by immunoSEQ multiplex PCR, and TCRdb kept only the in-frame ones, dropping some. The sample records approximately 97,000 clones, 75% to 90% being singletons. About this clone itself: Its antigen is still unknown.

This sequence was found in a middle-aged man in good health and CMV-seronegative. Material for sequencing was PBMCs. This chain uses TRBV7-9 with TRBJ1-2; D uncertain. The CDR3 DNA follows: TGTGCCAGCAGCTTAGCGGACTCCCATAACTATGGCTACACCTTC. As protein: CASSLADSHNYGYTF.